These 12 T cell receptor beta chains were sequenced from one sample in a study of blood T cell repertoires in COVID-19. Sequencing used immunoSEQ multiplex PCR; TCRdb keeps in-frame clones, though not all of them. The sample includes about 200,000 clones, approximately 86% of them seen just once. Sample: PBMCs or T cells enriched from blood (not recorded which). All receptors derive from a woman aged 30 to 39 who had been exposed to COVID-19.

DNA of the CDR3: TGCGCCAGCAGTAGCGGGACAGCCGCCCCGGAAAAACTGTTTTTT. It specifies CASSSGTAAPEKLFF. The chain employs TRBV5-1 and TRBJ1-4, with 7 bases that match TRBD1. The CDR3 is 15 residues long. The J segment lost 8 bases and the V segment lost 5 bases, leaving 12 bases of the junction unmatched. Germline lookup yields CDR1 SGHRS and CDR2 YFSETQ.

The CDR3 nucleotides read TGCGCCAGCAGCTCAGGGGCAACTAATGAAAAACTGTTTTTT. Translation: CASSSGATNEKLFF. The V call is TRBV5-1, the J call TRBJ1-4, with D perhaps TRBD1 (6 bases). In germline, CDR1 is SGHRS, CDR2 YFSETQ. The CDR3 runs 14 residues. Trimming stripped 3 bases from V and 0 bases from J, with 6 bases between.

The gene calls are TRBV24-1 and TRBJ2-5; 7 nucleotides agree with TRBD1. The length of the CDR3 is 17 residues. Germline CDR1 reads KGHDR; CDR2 reads SFDVKD. Trimming took 1 base from V and 4 from J; bases not matched to a gene: 11. CDR3 loop: CATSDFPSTGYGETQYF. The CDR3 bases are TGTGCCACCAGTGATTTCCCTTCGACAGGGTACGGAGAGACCCAGTACTTC.

This clone showed up just once. The chain carries TRBV18 and TRBJ1-3; D unclear. Looked up from germline, CDR1 is KGHSH and CDR2 is LQKENI. This CDR3 is 14 amino acids long. With 4 bases removed from V and 0 bases from J, the gap between germline ends came to 7 bases. This CDR3 is CASSQQSSGNTIYF. Here the CDR3 DNA reads TGTGCCAGCTCACAACAGAGCTCTGGAAACACCATATATTTT.

The chain is built from TRBV18 and TRBJ1-6, with no clear D. Germline CDR1 is KGHSH and CDR2 is LQKENI. The length of the CDR3 is 15 residues. The V gene lost 8 bases and the J gene lost 10 bases, with 21 bases spanning the gap. This chain's CDR3 is CASPPEEGIGSPLHF. As DNA, the CDR3 is TGTGCCAGCCCTCCGGAGGAGGGAATTGGCTCACCCCTCCACTTT.

V and J are TRBV23-1 and TRBJ2-1, with 8 bases aligning to TRBD1. TRBV23-1 is treated as an ORF (open reading frame) with a function not yet certain. CDR3 size: 17 residues. J gave up 5 bases and V 4 bases, and 13 bases lay outside the gene matches. The CDR3 DNA is TGCGCCAGCAGTCTACGTCCGGGACAGGTGTGGGACAATGAGCAGTTCTTC. Encoded protein: CASSLRPGQVWDNEQFF.

This clone was observed a handful of times. The rearrangement links TRBV10-1 to TRBJ1-2, with 7 bases that match TRBD1. V lost 6 bases and J lost 0; bases outside the gene matches: 10. This CDR3 region has 16 residues. Per germline, CDR1 WNHNN and CDR2 SYGVQD (reference sequence). The CDR3 protein is CASRSQGTDPNYGYTF. The CDR3 DNA reads as TGCGCCAGCAGATCACAAGGGACAGACCCTAACTATGGCTACACCTTC.

Note on this clone: The same CDR3 is also encoded by other DNA sequences in this sample. V and J are TRBV2 and TRBJ2-7, with unresolved D. The CDR3 length is 11 residues. The germline gives CDR1 SNHLY, CDR2 FYNNEI. V was cut by 6 bases and J by 1 base, with 4 bases left in between. CDR3 residues: CASSPSYEQYF. Written as DNA, the CDR3 is TGTGCCAGCAGCCCGTCCTACGAGCAGTACTTC.

The rearrangement joins TRBV4-1 to TRBJ1-1; D gene uncertain. The CDR3 sequence is 14 residues long. Trimming stripped 0 bases from V and 3 bases from J, with 8 bases between. The germline CDR1 and CDR2 sequences are MGHRA and YSYEKL. CDR3 sequence reads: CASSQDYRYTEAFF. CDR3 nucleotides: TGCGCCAGCAGCCAAGATTACAGATACACTGAAGCTTTCTTT.

The J gene is TRBJ2-7, the V gene TRBV19; 7 bases are a match to TRBD1. Germline CDR1 and CDR2: LNHDA and SQIVND (reference sequence). The trim removed 4 bases at V and 5 bases at J, leaving 23 bases unmatched. The CDR3 covers 19 residues. The chain's CDR3 is CASSRTEHNRGVSLNEQYF. CDR3 sequence (DNA): TGTGCCAGTAGTAGAACCGAACATAACAGGGGCGTAAGTTTAAACGAGCAGTACTTC.

This clone was detected a few times. This chain uses TRBV5-4 with TRBJ1-2, with a weak D call TRBD1 (6 bases). V was trimmed by 0 bases and J by 8 bases, leaving 17 bases between them. Germline values: CDR1 SGHNT, CDR2 YYREEE (reference sequence). There are 15 residues in the CDR3. The CDR3 DNA follows: TGTGCCAGCAGCTTGGGGAGAGGACAGCAAAGCGGCTACACCTTC. Encoded protein: CASSLGRGQQSGYTF.

This chain uses TRBV10-3 with TRBJ1-4, with D maybe TRBD1 (6 bases). V shed 4 bases and J shed 5 bases, with 14 bases lying between them. The CDR3 contains 15 residues. Germline V gene data show CDR1 as ENHRY and CDR2 as SYGVKD. This CDR3 is CAISAGQFLNEKLFF. The DNA of the CDR3 is TGTGCCATCAGTGCCGGACAGTTTTTAAATGAAAAACTGTTTTTT.